The 10 T cell receptor beta chains in this list originate from one sample, sequenced in a study of cytomegalovirus exposure and HLA in healthy donors. Method: immunoSEQ multiplex PCR; TCRdb's copy keeps in-frame clones and lacks some. The sample holds 80,000 to 100,000 clones; about 90% are singletons and the top ten take about 6%. Sequenced material: PBMCs. The receptors were gathered from a man in his late teens or twenties in good health and CMV-seropositive.

V usage is TRBV7-8 and J usage is TRBJ2-3; 9 bases match TRBD1. CDR1 and CDR2 from the germline V gene are SGHVS and FQNEAQ. Trimming at V came to 0 bases and at J to 4 bases, leaving 8 bases not matched to a gene. This CDR3 contains 17 residues. The chain's CDR3 is CASSLALGDRAADTQYF. Here the CDR3 DNA reads TGTGCCAGCAGCTTAGCGTTGGGGGACAGGGCTGCAGATACGCAGTATTTT. Based on the CDR3 plus reference TRBV7-8 and TRBJ2-3, the full variable domain is GAGVSQSPRYKVAKRGQDVALRCDPISGHVSLFWYQQALGQGPEFLTYFQNEAQLDKSGLPSDRFFAERPEGSVSTLKIQRTQQEDSAVYLCASSLALGDRAADTQYFGPGTRLTVL.

This clone was detected once. The V gene is TRBV5-8, the J gene TRBJ2-7; no clear D gene. CDR1 and CDR2 from the germline V gene are SGHTS and YDEGEE. The CDR3 consists of 13 residues. The germline V and J ends were trimmed by 4 bases and 0 bases, with 8 bases remaining between them. The CDR3 protein is CASSATYSYEQYF. CDR3 DNA sequence: TGTGCCAGCAGCGCGACATACTCCTACGAGCAGTACTTC.

This CDR3 reads CASSTKQGANTEAFF. As DNA, the CDR3 is TGCGCCAGCAGCACGAAACAGGGGGCGAACACTGAAGCTTTCTTT. The rearrangement joins TRBV5-1 to TRBJ1-1, with 9 bases fitting TRBD1. The CDR3 covers 15 residues. V dropped 4 bases and J dropped 1; count of bases not matched to a gene: 5. Per germline, CDR1 SGHRS and CDR2 YFSETQ.

This chain links TRBV6-6 with TRBJ2-4; TRBD1 aligns across 9 bases. The V gene end was trimmed by 4 bases and the J gene end by 6 bases; junction bases not matched to a gene: 4. CDR3 length equals 14 residues. In germline, CDR1 is MNHNY, CDR2 SVGAGI (reference sequence). The CDR3 sequence is CASSSGQGSNIQYF. In DNA, the CDR3 is TGTGCCAGCAGTTCTGGACAGGGGTCAAACATTCAGTACTTC.

This chain joins TRBV5-1 and TRBJ1-6, with 7 bases that match TRBD1. V shed 0 bases and J 8 bases; nucleotides not matched to a gene: 5. Germline V gene lookup returns CDR1 SGHRS and CDR2 YFSETQ. CDR3 length: 15 residues. The CDR3 coding sequence is TGCGCCAGCAGCTTGGATGTGACAGGGTATTCACCCCTCCACTTT. Protein sequence: CASSLDVTGYSPLHF.

The chain uses TRBV23-1 and TRBJ2-3, with D tentatively TRBD1 (6 bases). TRBV23-1 carries the ORF label, with uncertain function. V shed 2 bases and J shed 0 bases, with 24 bases lying between them. This CDR3 region has 20 residues. CDR3 in amino acids: CASSQTKKGERNTSTDTQYF. DNA of the CDR3: TGCGCCAGCAGTCAAACAAAAAAGGGGGAGCGCAATACTAGCACAGATACGCAGTATTTT.

CDR3 protein: CASCPGTGANREETQYF. As DNA, the CDR3 is TGTGCCAGCTGCCCCGGGACAGGGGCGAATCGAGAAGAGACCCAGTACTTC. The chain joins TRBV11-1 to TRBJ2-5, with TRBD1 matching 10 bases. From germline, CDR1 is SGHAT and CDR2 FQDESV (reference sequence). The CDR3 runs 17 residues. V lost 8 bases and J lost 3; bases outside the gene matches: 15.

The V and J genes are TRBV7-3 and TRBJ1-1; TRBD1 is a possible D gene (5 bases). The CDR3 spans 13 residues. Per germline, CDR1 SGHTA and CDR2 FQGTGA. Deletions cut 4 bases from V and 3 bases from J, with 9 bases between. The CDR3 DNA follows: TGTGCCAGCAGCTCCCGACAGCACACTGAAGCTTTCTTT. Amino acid sequence: CASSSRQHTEAFF.

The chain has TRBV6-1 and TRBJ1-6; the match to TRBD1 covers 7 bases. J lost 5 bases, V lost 6 bases, and 4 bases had no gene match. This CDR3 contains 14 residues. The V gene's germline CDR1 is MNHNS and CDR2 SASEGT. The CDR3 bases are TGTGCCAGCAGAAGGACAGGCGATAATTCACCCCTCCACTTT. Its protein is CASRRTGDNSPLHF.

This rearrangement joins TRBV18 to TRBJ1-5; no definite D call. V gave up 5 bases and J gave up 5 bases, with 10 bases separating them. The CDR3 sequence is 13 residues long. The germline V gene encodes CDR1 KGHSH and CDR2 LQKENI. In nucleotides, the CDR3 is TGTGCCAGCTCATCGCTCGGGGATCAGCCCCAGCATTTT. Protein sequence: CASSSLGDQPQHF.